This TCR beta chain was documented in a study of monozygotic twins with inflammatory bowel disease. Per germline, CDR1 MGHDK and CDR2 SYGVNS. CDR3 length: 18 residues. TCRdb re-called the 5' RACE reads and gives one entry per CDR3 protein, without DNA. The sample is made up of about 160,000 distinct CDR3 sequences, and the top ten hold about 2.7% of it. The chain recombines TRBV25-1 with TRBJ2-2; TCRdb lists TRBD1, though no DNA is available to test this call. This sequence originates from a human donor with ulcerative colitis or Crohn's disease, or a healthy co-twin of an affected twin (not recorded which). Sequenced: blood. The CDR3 is CASSDTTWDTRETGELFF. The whole variable domain, filled in from reference TRBV25-1 and TRBJ2-2, reads EADIYQTPRYLVIGTGKKITLECSQTMGHDKMYWYQQDPGMELHLIHYSYGVNSTEKGDLSSESTVSRIRTEHFPLTLESARPSHTSQYLCASSDTTWDTRETGELFFGEGSRLTVL.